These 22 T cell receptor beta chains originate from one sample sequenced in a study of cytomegalovirus exposure and HLA in healthy donors. Amplification used 60 Vbeta primers and 13 Jbeta primers. Sequencing used immunoSEQ multiplex PCR; TCRdb keeps in-frame clones, though not all of them. The sample shows 210,000 or so clones, about 85% of them seen only once. The sequenced material came from PBMCs. Receptors originate from a woman aged 45-65 years in good health and CMV-seropositive.

V and J are TRBV11-3 and TRBJ1-2; a weak D match, TRBD1 (6 bases). The germline CDR1 and CDR2 sequences are SGHNT and YENEEA. CDR3 size: 17 residues. V was trimmed by 5 bases and J by 4 bases, leaving 23 bases between them. In nucleotides, the CDR3 is TGTGCCAGCAGCCCCCATCTTGTACCTCAGGGGATCTATGGCTACACCTTC. This translates into CASSPHLVPQGIYGYTF. Together with reference TRBV11-3 and TRBJ1-2, the CDR3 gives the full variable domain: EAGVVQSPRYKIIEKKQPVAFWCNPISGHNTLYWYLQNLGQGPELLIRYENEEAVDDSQLPKDRFSAERLKGVDSTLKIQPAELGDSAVYLCASSPHLVPQGIYGYTFGSGTRLTVV.

The V and J genes are TRBV2 and TRBJ1-1; D is undetermined. This CDR3 comprises 16 residues. Germline CDR1 and CDR2: SNHLY and FYNNEI. Trimming took off 4 bases at V and 0 bases at J, with 15 bases between the two ends. CDR3 loop: CASSGSILRVNTEAFF. The CDR3 nucleotides read TGTGCCAGCAGTGGGTCTATCTTACGGGTGAACACTGAAGCTTTCTTT. The whole variable domain, remainder taken from reference TRBV2 and TRBJ1-1, is EPEVTQTPSHQVTQMGQEVILRCVPISNHLYFYWYRQILGQKVEFLVSFYNNEISEKSEIFDDQFSVERPDGSNFTLKIRSTKLEDSAMYFCASSGSILRVNTEAFFGQGTRLTVV.

V gene TRBV7-2 combines with J gene TRBJ1-4; TRBD1 aligns across 8 bases. Trimming took 4 bases from V and 3 from J; bases not matched to a gene: 7. Germline-derived CDR1 and CDR2 are SGHTA and FQGNSA. This CDR3 has 16 residues. The chain's CDR3 is CASSSQGARSNEKLFF. The CDR3 DNA follows: TGTGCCAGCAGCTCCCAGGGGGCGCGGTCTAATGAAAAACTGTTTTTT. Filled out from reference TRBV7-2 and TRBJ1-4, the complete variable domain reads GAGVSQSPSNKVTEKGKDVELRCDPISGHTALYWYRQSLGQGLEFLIYFQGNSAPDKSGLPSDRFSAERTGGSVSTLTIQRTQQEDSAVYLCASSSQGARSNEKLFFGSGTQLSVL.

This chain links TRBV7-9 with TRBJ2-3; 9 nucleotides line up with TRBD2. Losses at the gene ends were 2 bases for V and 6 bases for J; bases not matched to a gene: 6. This CDR3 spans 15 amino acids. CDR1 and CDR2 (germline): SEHNR, FQNEAQ (reference sequence). The CDR3 region is CASSLPSGTSDTQYF. The CDR3 nucleotides are TGTGCCAGCAGCTTACCTAGCGGGACCTCTGATACGCAGTATTTT.

The genes are TRBV4-1 and TRBJ2-5, with TRBD2 identical over 9 bases. The junction had 8 bases not matched to a gene; V was cut back by 4 bases and J by 2 bases. This CDR3 has 16 residues. CDR1 is MGHRA and CDR2 is YSYEKL in the germline V gene. Written as DNA, the CDR3 is TGCGCCAGCAGCCGTCTAAACCTAGCGGGGCAAGAGACCCAGTACTTC. As protein: CASSRLNLAGQETQYF.

The CDR3 reads CASSQDQNRDYEQYF. Here the CDR3 DNA reads TGCGCCAGCAGCCAAGATCAGAACAGAGACTACGAGCAGTACTTC. The V call is TRBV4-1, the J call TRBJ2-5; no definite D call. The DNA matches TRBJ2-7 better at its end, which makes the J call doubtful. The CDR3 loop spans 15 amino acids. The germline CDR1 and CDR2 sequences are MGHRA and YSYEKL.

The V call is TRBV5-1, the J call TRBJ1-1; weak D call: TRBD1 (6 bases). CDR1 SGHRS and CDR2 YFSETQ come from the germline V gene. The CDR3 has 16 residues. V lost 4 bases to trimming and J lost 1 base, with 17 bases between them. This chain's CDR3 is CASSAGQLASNTEAFF. CDR3 DNA: TGCGCCAGCAGCGCCGGACAGCTTGCCTCGAACACTGAAGCTTTCTTT.

This chain uses TRBV4-1 with TRBJ2-7, with a possible D match to TRBD2 (6 bases). Germline V CDR1 and CDR2: MGHRA, YSYEKL. Trimming stripped 3 bases from V and 5 bases from J, with 8 bases between. This CDR3 comprises 12 residues. This chain's CDR3 is CASSQLANEQYF. The CDR3 DNA sequence: TGCGCCAGCAGCCAGCTAGCGAACGAGCAGTACTTC.

A note on this clone: Other DNA variants within this sample encode the same CDR3. This chain links TRBV7-9 with TRBJ2-7; D is perhaps TRBD2 (6 bases). CDR1 is SEHNR and CDR2 is FQNEAQ in the germline V gene (reference sequence). CDR3 length equals 15 residues. Trimming took 4 bases from V and 3 from J, leaving 16 bases between them. The CDR3 sequence: CASSSAPSVIYEQYF. The CDR3 DNA follows: TGTGCCAGCAGCTCAGCCCCTAGCGTGATCTACGAGCAGTACTTC.

The chain links TRBV27 to TRBJ2-7, with 7 nucleotides matching TRBD1. Losses at the gene ends were 2 bases for V and 3 bases for J; bases not matched to a gene: 13. This CDR3 spans 17 amino acids. Looked up from germline, CDR1 is MNHEY and CDR2 is SMNVEV (reference sequence). The CDR3 loop reads CASSLRGDRVSIYEQYF. As DNA, the CDR3 is TGTGCCAGCAGTTTAAGGGGAGACAGGGTTTCCATCTACGAGCAGTACTTC.

The chain joins TRBV2 to TRBJ2-3; a weak D match, TRBD1 (5 bases). This CDR3 region has 15 residues. CDR1 and CDR2 (germline): SNHLY, FYNNEI. Trimming left V 4 bases short and J 0 bases short, with 11 bases between. CDR3 in amino acids: CASSAPGPSTDTQYF. The CDR3 DNA reads as TGTGCCAGCAGTGCCCCAGGGCCTAGCACAGATACGCAGTATTTT.

The chain employs TRBV2 and TRBJ1-5; D unclear. The germline V gene encodes CDR1 SNHLY and CDR2 FYNNEI. V was trimmed by 4 bases and J by 4 bases, leaving 8 bases between them. The CDR3 length is 13 residues. This CDR3 is CASSAGRNQPQHF. The DNA of the CDR3 is TGTGCCAGCAGTGCCGGGAGGAATCAGCCCCAGCATTTT.

The chain recombines TRBV7-9 with TRBJ2-7; 7 nucleotides agree with TRBD1. The CDR3 is made up of 14 amino acids. From germline, CDR1 is SEHNR and CDR2 FQNEAQ (reference sequence). Unmatched junction bases numbered 7, after V lost 5 bases and J lost 3 bases. CDR3 coding DNA: TGTGCCAGCAGCGAGGGACAGATGATCTACGAGCAGTACTTC. Its protein is CASSEGQMIYEQYF.

The gene calls are TRBV4-3 and TRBJ1-4; 7 bases match TRBD1. The junction had 10 bases not matched to a gene; V was cut back by 0 bases and J by 3 bases. Germline V gives CDR1 LGHNA, CDR2 YSLEER. CDR3 size: 18 residues. CDR3 nucleotide sequence: TGCGCCAGCAGCCAAGATTTGACAGGGATAGGTTCTAATGAAAAACTGTTTTTT. Translation gives CASSQDLTGIGSNEKLFF.

The rearrangement joins TRBV5-4 to TRBJ1-2, with D possibly TRBD1 on 6 matching bases. V dropped 1 base and J dropped 7 bases, with 17 bases sitting between them. The germline gives CDR1 SGHNT, CDR2 YYREEE (reference sequence). There are 15 residues in the CDR3. The DNA of the CDR3 is TGTGCCAGCAGCTTGCAGGGGCGCCCCCTTCGTGGCTACACCTTC. It encodes CASSLQGRPLRGYTF.

This chain connects TRBV11-2 to TRBJ2-5, with a tentative D call TRBD2 (5 bases). This CDR3 has 14 residues. Germline V lookup: CDR1 SGHAT, CDR2 FQNNGV. The V end was cut by 1 base, the J end by 5 bases, with 11 bases between. CDR3 sequence reads: CASSLAGRGETQYF. Written as DNA, the CDR3 is TGTGCCAGCAGCTTAGCAGGAAGAGGGGAGACCCAGTACTTC.

This sequence joins TRBV29-1 and TRBJ1-2; TRBD1 might be the D (5 bases). The length of the CDR3 is 11 residues. In germline, CDR1 is SQVTM, CDR2 ANQGSEA. V was cut by 8 bases and J by 4 bases, with 11 bases left in between. The CDR3 protein is CSSRGGYGYTF. The CDR3 bases are TGCAGCTCGCGGGGCGGCTATGGCTACACCTTC.

This rearrangement joins TRBV30 to TRBJ2-4; 9 nucleotides match TRBD1. The V and J ends lost 0 bases and 4 bases, in that order; junction bases with no gene match: 4. There are 15 residues in the CDR3. CDR1 and CDR2 (germline): GTSNPN, SVGIG (reference sequence). The CDR3 nucleotides read TGTGCCTGGAGTGTAACAGGGGGCTTTAAAAACATTCAGTACTTC. Its translation: CAWSVTGGFKNIQYF.

CDR3 nucleotides: TGTGCCAGCAGTTTATTGGGGCAAACTAATCAGCCCCAGCATTTT. This encodes CASSLLGQTNQPQHF. This chain uses TRBV27 with TRBJ1-5, with a weak D call TRBD1 (5 bases). Germline CDR1 reads MNHEY; CDR2 reads SMNVEV (reference sequence). V shed 1 base and J shed 4 bases, with 11 bases lying between them. This CDR3 has 15 residues.

The chain combines TRBV7-8 with TRBJ2-7, with D perhaps TRBD1 (6 bases). The CDR3 length is 15 residues. Per the germline V gene, CDR1 is SGHVS and CDR2 is FQNEAQ. V was cut by 5 bases and J by 3 bases, with 17 bases left in between. The CDR3 DNA reads as TGTGCCAGCAGCATCCGCCGGGACATCTTCTACGAGCAGTACTTC. This gives the protein CASSIRRDIFYEQYF.

The chain couples TRBV13 to TRBJ1-2, with TRBD1 matching 7 bases. Germline V gives CDR1 PRHDT, CDR2 FYEKMQ (reference sequence). J lost 2 bases, V lost 5 bases, and 2 bases had no gene match. The CDR3 spans 13 residues. In DNA form, the CDR3 reads TGTGCCAGCAGCACGACAGGGAACTATGGCTACACCTTC. Protein product: CASSTTGNYGYTF.

This rearrangement joins TRBV27 to TRBJ2-2; the D gene is possibly TRBD1 (6 bases). CDR1 MNHEY and CDR2 SMNVEV come from the germline V gene (reference sequence). This CDR3 has 17 amino acids. V dropped 0 bases and J dropped 3 bases, with 14 bases sitting between them. The CDR3 sequence: CASSLSRWDIYTGELFF. DNA of the CDR3: TGTGCCAGCAGTTTATCGAGGTGGGACATTTACACCGGGGAGCTGTTTTTT.